This TCR beta chain was profiled in a study of T cell changes during pregnancy in multiple sclerosis. J lost 0 bases, V lost 7 bases, and 5 bases had no gene match. The CDR3 is 14 amino acids. Germline CDR1 reads MNHEY; CDR2 reads SVGAGI. Clones were sequenced by immunoSEQ multiplex PCR, and TCRdb holds only the in-frame ones, with some missing. The sample has some 64,000 clones, around 91% seen once. The clonotype was recovered from a female donor in good health, enrolled as a control in a pregnancy study. The rearrangement joins TRBV6-5 to TRBJ2-5; 7 bases fit TRBD2. Sequencing was performed on peripheral blood, taken in the second trimester of pregnancy. The CDR3 DNA sequence: TGTGCCAGCAAGGGTAGCGGGTACCAAGAGACCCAGTACTTC. Its protein product is CASKGSGYQETQYF.